The 17 T cell receptor beta chains below were found in one sample sequenced in a study of T cells in Graves' hyperthyroidism and ophthalmopathy. Amplified regions were TCR beta CDR3 sequences from RNA transcripts. With the HTBI primer set, the TCR CDR3 went through a first round of RT-PCR. TCRdb re-analysed the multiplex PCR reads in MiXCR, keeping a single row per CDR3 protein. The data hold just over 550,000 distinct CDR3 sequences, with 46% observed a single time. The sequencing sample was made of peripheral blood or thyroid tissue (not recorded which). The receptors were gathered from a young woman with Graves' hyperthyroidism.

This clonotype occurred many times. CDR3 in amino acids: CASSLVTSGSYEQYF. CDR3 bases: TGTGCCAGCAGTTTAGTGACTAGCGGGAGCTACGAGCAGTACTTC. The chain has TRBV12-3 or TRBV12-4 and TRBJ2-7, with TRBD2 matching over 12 bases. The length of the CDR3 is 15 residues. The V and J ends lost 1 base and 3 bases, in that order; junction bases with no gene match: 1.

This rearrangement joins TRBV9 to TRBJ1-6; D gene ambiguous. The V and J ends lost 5 bases and 4 bases respectively, with 10 bases between them. Germline-derived CDR1 and CDR2 are SGDLS and YYNGEE. The CDR3 sequence is 14 residues long. This CDR3 reads CASSEDVYNSPLHF. For the CDR3, the DNA is TGTGCCAGCAGTGAGGACGTGTATAATTCACCCCTCCACTTT.

V usage is TRBV3-1 and J usage is TRBJ1-6; no definite D call. Trimming removed 1 base from V and 3 bases from J, with 10 bases in between. The CDR3 runs 16 residues. Germline V gene data show CDR1 as LGHDT and CDR2 as YNNKEL (reference sequence). CDR3 sequence reads: CASSQVTEGYNSPLHF. CDR3 DNA: TGTGCCAGCAGCCAAGTTACTGAAGGCTATAATTCACCCCTCCACTTT. Looking up the rest from reference TRBV3-1 and TRBJ1-6 gives the full variable domain: DTAVSQTPKYLVTQMGNDKSIKCEQNLGHDTMYWYKQDSKKFLKIMFSYNNKELIINETVPNRFSPKSPDKAHLNLHINSLELGDSAVYFCASSQVTEGYNSPLHFGNGTRLTVT.

Remarks on this clonotype: Just one base apart from a much larger clone, this may be a read error. The chain employs TRBV7-8 and TRBJ2-5; 7 bases line up with TRBD1. Per the germline V gene, CDR1 is SGHVS and CDR2 is FQNEAQ. This CDR3 region has 14 residues. The J segment lost 4 bases and the V segment lost 4 bases, leaving 6 bases of the junction unmatched. The CDR3 coding sequence is TGTGCCAGCAGCTCGACAGGGATAGCAGAGACCCAGTACTTC. Residues: CASSSTGIAETQYF.

The chain uses TRBV29-1 and TRBJ2-7, with D maybe TRBD2 (5 bases). The CDR3 consists of 12 residues. Trimming stripped 1 base from V and 6 bases from J, with 10 bases between. Germline V gene sequence: CDR1 SQVTM, CDR2 ANQGSEA. CDR3 region: CSVEAGTFEQYF. The CDR3 DNA reads as TGCAGCGTTGAAGCGGGAACGTTCGAGCAGTACTTC.

There are a few counts of this clonotype. The gene calls are TRBV7-9 and TRBJ2-7; 7 bases agree with TRBD2. Germline V gives CDR1 SEHNR, CDR2 FQNEAQ (reference sequence). This CDR3 contains 16 residues. After removal of 3 bases from V and 2 bases from J, the junction contained 10 bases not matched to a gene. This chain's CDR3 is CASSFSSGNGPYEQYF. DNA for the CDR3: TGTGCCAGCAGCTTCTCCAGCGGGAACGGTCCCTACGAGCAGTACTTC.

This sequence joins TRBV29-1 and TRBJ2-5, with 7 positions matching TRBD2. Germline trimming cut 8 bases from V and 5 bases from J; bases unmatched to any gene: 8. In germline, CDR1 is SQVTM, CDR2 ANQGSEA. The CDR3 runs to 12 residues. The CDR3 DNA reads as TGCAGCACGCTGGGGACTATGGAGACCCAGTACTTC. Its protein is CSTLGTMETQYF. The full variable domain, with the rest looked up from reference TRBV29-1 and TRBJ2-5, is SAVISQKPSRDICQRGTSLTIQCQVDSQVTMMFWYRQQPGQSLTLIATANQGSEATYESGFVIDKFPISRPNLTFSTLTVSNMSPEDSSIYLCSTLGTMETQYFGPGTRLLVL.

Notes on this clonotype: A much larger clone differs by one base, so this may be a read error. The CDR3 loop reads CASMNRGGDTEAFF. CDR3 nucleotides: TGTGCCAGCATGAACAGGGGTGGCGACACTGAAGCTTTCTTT. The rearrangement links TRBV2 to TRBJ1-1; the match to TRBD1 covers 7 bases. Germline V CDR1 and CDR2: SNHLY, FYNNEI. The CDR3 is 14 residues long. Germline trimming cut 7 bases from V and 3 bases from J; bases unmatched to any gene: 8.

A remark on this clonotype: Being one base from a much bigger clone, this may be a read error. The chain combines TRBV2 with TRBJ2-2, with a tentative D call TRBD2 (6 bases). The V gene's germline CDR1 is SNHLY and CDR2 FYNNEI. This CDR3 spans 14 amino acids. CDR3 in DNA: TGTGCCAGTATCGGGAGTTTCGACACCGAGGAGCTGTTTTTT. It yields the protein CASIGSFDTEELFF.

With respect to this clonotype: A much larger clone lies a single base off, so this may be a read error. The chain has TRBV10-3 and TRBJ2-5; no firm D call. This CDR3 has 13 residues. Per the germline V gene, CDR1 is ENHRY and CDR2 is SYGVKD. For the CDR3, the DNA is TGTGTCATCCAAAGCCCACGAGAGGAGACCCAGTACTTC. Its protein is CVIQSPREETQYF.

There are many counts of this clonotype. This rearrangement joins TRBV29-1 to TRBJ1-2; D is ambiguous. Germline values: CDR1 SQVTM, CDR2 ANQGSEA. V was trimmed by 3 bases and J by 4 bases, leaving 9 bases between them. The CDR3 runs to 12 residues. The CDR3 is CSVEGGSYGYTF. The CDR3, as DNA: TGCAGCGTTGAGGGTGGGAGCTATGGCTACACCTTC.

At least ten counts were recorded for this clonotype. The CDR3 region has the DNA TGTGCCAGCAGTGAATGGGGCAGGGACTACGAGCAGTACTTC. Its protein product is CASSEWGRDYEQYF. The chain is built from TRBV25-1 and TRBJ2-7, with D possibly matching TRBD1 (5 bases). The CDR3 is 14 amino acids. Germline CDR1 is MGHDK and CDR2 is SYGVNS. Trimming pared 1 base from V and 3 bases from J, leaving 10 bases between.

J is TRBJ2-7 and V is TRBV7-9; a possible D gene is TRBD2 (6 bases). Germline V gene sequence: CDR1 SEHNR, CDR2 FQNEAQ (reference sequence). This CDR3 comprises 16 residues. Deletions cut 5 bases from V and 5 bases from J, with 22 bases between. The CDR3 coding sequence is TGTGCCAGCAGCCAAGTCTGGGACTCTTCTCGTGACGAGCAGTACTTC. It codes for CASSQVWDSSRDEQYF.

The chain couples TRBV6-5 to TRBJ1-1; D uncertain. CDR3 length: 13 amino acids. V lost 5 bases and J 6 bases, leaving 13 bases between the germline ends. Germline CDR1 and CDR2: MNHEY and SVGAGI. CDR3 in amino acids: CASSNRVDSEAFF. CDR3 bases: TGTGCCAGCAGTAACCGGGTGGACTCTGAAGCTTTCTTT.

The chain combines TRBV29-1 with TRBJ1-1; TRBD1 aligns across 8 bases. The CDR3 sequence is 14 residues long. Germline trimming cut 5 bases from V and 3 bases from J; bases unmatched to any gene: 8. The germline V gene encodes CDR1 SQVTM and CDR2 ANQGSEA. The CDR3 sequence is CSVQTGVEYTEAFF. CDR3 DNA sequence: TGCAGCGTTCAGACAGGGGTAGAGTACACTGAAGCTTTCTTT.

In its sample, this clonotype was seen a few times. The chain is built from TRBV7-2 and TRBJ2-5; maybe TRBD2 (7 bases). V shed 5 bases and J shed 0 bases, with 16 bases lying between them. Germline CDR1 and CDR2: SGHTA and FQGNSA. The CDR3 runs 16 residues. As DNA, the CDR3 is TGTGCCAGCAGCGACCTGGGGGGGCGGTACCAAGAGACCCAGTACTTC. It encodes CASSDLGGRYQETQYF. Together with reference TRBV7-2 and TRBJ2-5, the CDR3 gives the full variable domain: GAGVSQSPSNKVTEKGKDVELRCDPISGHTALYWYRQSLGQGLEFLIYFQGNSAPDKSGLPSDRFSAERTGGSVSTLTIQRTQQEDSAVYLCASSDLGGRYQETQYFGPGTRLLVL.

This chain uses TRBV5-1 with TRBJ1-2; TRBD1 agrees at 7 bases. Germline assignment: CDR1 SGHRS and CDR2 YFSETQ. The CDR3 loop spans 14 amino acids. V trimming: 2 bases; J trimming: 8 bases; junction bases outside the gene matches: 9. As DNA, the CDR3 is TGCGCCAGCAGCTTACGACAGGGTGGAGGCGGCTACACCTTC. Encoded protein: CASSLRQGGGGYTF.